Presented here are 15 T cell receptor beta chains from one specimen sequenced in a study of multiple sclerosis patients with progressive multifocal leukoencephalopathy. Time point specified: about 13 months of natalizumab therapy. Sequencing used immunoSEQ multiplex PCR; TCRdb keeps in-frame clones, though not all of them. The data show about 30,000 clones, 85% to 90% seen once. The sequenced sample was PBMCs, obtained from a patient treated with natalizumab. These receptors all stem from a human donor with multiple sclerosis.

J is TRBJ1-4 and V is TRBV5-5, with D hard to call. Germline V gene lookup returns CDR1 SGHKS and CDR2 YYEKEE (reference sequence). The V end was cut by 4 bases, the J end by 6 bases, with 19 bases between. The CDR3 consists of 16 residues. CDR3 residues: CASSLYTGIYDEKLFF. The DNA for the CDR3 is TGTGCCAGCAGCCTATACACGGGGATCTATGATGAAAAACTGTTTTTT.

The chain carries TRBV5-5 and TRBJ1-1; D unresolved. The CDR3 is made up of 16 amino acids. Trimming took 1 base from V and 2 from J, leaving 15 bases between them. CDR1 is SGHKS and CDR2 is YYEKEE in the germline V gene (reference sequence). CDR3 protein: CASSLRQLKVNTEAFF. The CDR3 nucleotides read TGTGCCAGCAGCTTGAGGCAATTAAAGGTTAACACTGAAGCTTTCTTT.

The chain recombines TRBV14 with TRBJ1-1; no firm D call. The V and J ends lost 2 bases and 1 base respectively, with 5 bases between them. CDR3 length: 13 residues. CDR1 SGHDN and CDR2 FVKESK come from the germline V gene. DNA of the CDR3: TGTGCCAGCAGCCAATCCGAGAACACTGAAGCTTTCTTT. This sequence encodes CASSQSENTEAFF.

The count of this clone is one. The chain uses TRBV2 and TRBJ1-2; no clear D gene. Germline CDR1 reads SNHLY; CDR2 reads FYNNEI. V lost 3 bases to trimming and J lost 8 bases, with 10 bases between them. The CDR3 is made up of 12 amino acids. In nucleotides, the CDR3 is TGTGCCAGCAGTGAGGACGGGCCCGGCTACACCTTC. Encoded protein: CASSEDGPGYTF.

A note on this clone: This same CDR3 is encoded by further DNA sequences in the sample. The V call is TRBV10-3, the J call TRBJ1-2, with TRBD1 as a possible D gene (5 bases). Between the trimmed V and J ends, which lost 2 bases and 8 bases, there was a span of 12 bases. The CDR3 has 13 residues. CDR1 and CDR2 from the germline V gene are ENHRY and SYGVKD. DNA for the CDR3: TGTGCCATCAGTGAGGACGGGGCGGGGGGCTACACCTTC. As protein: CAISEDGAGGYTF.

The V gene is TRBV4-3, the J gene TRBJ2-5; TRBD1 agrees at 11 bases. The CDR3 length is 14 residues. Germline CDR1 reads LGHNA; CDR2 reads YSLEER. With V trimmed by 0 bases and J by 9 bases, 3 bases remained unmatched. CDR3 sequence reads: CASSQDGTGGAQYF. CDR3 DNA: TGCGCCAGCAGCCAAGATGGGACAGGGGGGGCCCAGTACTTC.

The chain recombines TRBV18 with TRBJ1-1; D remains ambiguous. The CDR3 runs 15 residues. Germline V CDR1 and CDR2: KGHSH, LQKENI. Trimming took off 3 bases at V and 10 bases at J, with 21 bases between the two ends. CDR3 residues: CASSPAEEGMEGAFF. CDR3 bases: TGTGCCAGCTCACCCGCCGAGGAAGGGATGGAGGGAGCTTTCTTT.

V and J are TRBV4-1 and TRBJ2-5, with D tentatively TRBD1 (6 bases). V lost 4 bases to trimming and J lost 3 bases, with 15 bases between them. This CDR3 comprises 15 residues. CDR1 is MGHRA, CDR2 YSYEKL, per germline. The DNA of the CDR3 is TGCGCCAGCAGCCTGCTCGGTGGGGGCAAAGAGACCCAGTACTTC. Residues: CASSLLGGGKETQYF.

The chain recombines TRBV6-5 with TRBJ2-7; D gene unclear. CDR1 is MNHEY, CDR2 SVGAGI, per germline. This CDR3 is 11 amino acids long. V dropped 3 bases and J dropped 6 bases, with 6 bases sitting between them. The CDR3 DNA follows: TGTGCCAGCAGTTATAGGTCCGAGCAGTACTTC. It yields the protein CASSYRSEQYF.

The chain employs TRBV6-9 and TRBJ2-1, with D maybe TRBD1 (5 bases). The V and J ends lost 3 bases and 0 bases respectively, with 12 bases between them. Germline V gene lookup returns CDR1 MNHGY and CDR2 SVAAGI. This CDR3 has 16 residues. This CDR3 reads CASSYSGASSYNEQFF. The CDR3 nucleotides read TGTGCCAGCAGTTACTCTGGGGCAAGCTCCTACAATGAGCAGTTCTTC.

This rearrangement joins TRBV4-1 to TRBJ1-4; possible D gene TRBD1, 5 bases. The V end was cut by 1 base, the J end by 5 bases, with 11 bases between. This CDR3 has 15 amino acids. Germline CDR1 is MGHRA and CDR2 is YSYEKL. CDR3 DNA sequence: TGCGCCAGCAGCCAAGGTCTCGAGGGGAATGAAAAACTGTTTTTT. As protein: CASSQGLEGNEKLFF.

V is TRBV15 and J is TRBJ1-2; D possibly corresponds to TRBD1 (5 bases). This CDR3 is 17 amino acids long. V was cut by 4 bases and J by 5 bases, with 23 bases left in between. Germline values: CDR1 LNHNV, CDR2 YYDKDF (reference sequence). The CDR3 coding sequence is TGTGCCACCAGCAAACAGGCCGGGCCCTCCCGCTCGTATGGCTACACCTTC. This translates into CATSKQAGPSRSYGYTF.

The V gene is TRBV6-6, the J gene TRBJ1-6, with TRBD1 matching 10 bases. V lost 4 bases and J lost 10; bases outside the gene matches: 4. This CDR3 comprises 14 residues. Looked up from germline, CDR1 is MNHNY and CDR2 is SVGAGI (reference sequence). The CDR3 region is CASSLGDRGSPLHF. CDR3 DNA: TGTGCCAGCAGTTTGGGGGACAGGGGCTCACCCCTCCACTTT.

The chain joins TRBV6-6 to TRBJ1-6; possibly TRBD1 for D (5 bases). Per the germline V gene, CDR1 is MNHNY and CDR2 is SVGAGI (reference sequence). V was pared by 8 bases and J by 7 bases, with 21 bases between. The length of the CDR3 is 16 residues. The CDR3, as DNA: TGTGCCAGCTTCCCGCGGGGGACCGAGGGAAATTCACCCCTCCACTTT. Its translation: CASFPRGTEGNSPLHF.

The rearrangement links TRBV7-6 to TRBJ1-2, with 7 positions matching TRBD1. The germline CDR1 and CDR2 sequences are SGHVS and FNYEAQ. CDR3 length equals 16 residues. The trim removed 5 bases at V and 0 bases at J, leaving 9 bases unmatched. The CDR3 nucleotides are TGTGCCAGCAGCCTTACTCTAGGACAGGCTAACTATGGCTACACCTTC. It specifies CASSLTLGQANYGYTF.